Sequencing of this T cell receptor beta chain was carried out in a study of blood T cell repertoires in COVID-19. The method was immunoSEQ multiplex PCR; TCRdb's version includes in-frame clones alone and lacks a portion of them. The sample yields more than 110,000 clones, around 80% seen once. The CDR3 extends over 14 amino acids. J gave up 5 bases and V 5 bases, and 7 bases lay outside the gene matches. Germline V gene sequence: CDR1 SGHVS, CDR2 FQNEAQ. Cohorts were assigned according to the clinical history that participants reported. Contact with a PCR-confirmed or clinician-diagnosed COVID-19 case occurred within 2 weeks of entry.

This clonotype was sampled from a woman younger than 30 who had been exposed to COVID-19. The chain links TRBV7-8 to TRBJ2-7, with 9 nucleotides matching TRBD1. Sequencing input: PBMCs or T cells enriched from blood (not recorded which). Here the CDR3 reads CASSAGQGRHEQYF. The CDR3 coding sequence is TGTGCCAGCAGCGCCGGACAGGGGCGGCACGAGCAGTACTTC.